The rows below give T cell receptor beta chains drawn from one sample of a study of shared clonotypes between healthy human individuals. TCRdb's table, derived via immunoSEQ multiplex PCR, lists solely in-frame clones and lacks some. The table includes 400,000 to 500,000 clones, 76% detected once. What was sequenced was PBMCs. The receptors come from a woman aged 35 to 49 in good health. Some clones in this sample may be carry-over from other donors' samples. Each CDR3 is given with its conserved first and last residue. The D gene is left open where the match is weak. Rows give clone size only sometimes, using once, few, many, or a class for an expanded clone.

>TRBV23-1|TRBD2|15|.|TRBJ2-1
CASSQSPREDNEQFF
TGCGCCAGCAGTCAATCGCCACGGGAGGACAATGAGCAGTTCTTC
>TRBV9|TRBD1|15|.|TRBJ2-7
CASSVGTARSYEQYF
TGTGCCAGCAGCGTTGGGACAGCCCGATCCTACGAGCAGTACTTC
>TRBV19|.|13|.|TRBJ1-1
CASSIGQGTEAFF
TGTGCCAGTAGTATCGGTCAGGGCACTGAAGCTTTCTTT
>TRBV12-5|TRBD1|15|once|TRBJ2-1
CASAGGRTGANEQFF
TGTGCTAGTGCCGGGGGGAGGACAGGGGCCAATGAGCAGTTCTTC
>TRBV5-1|.|15|.|TRBJ1-1
CASSLETPANTEAFF
TGCGCCAGCAGCTTGGAGACACCGGCGAACACTGAAGCTTTCTTT
>TRBV27|.|17|.|TRBJ2-7
CASSRMGDFSALYEQYF
TGTGCCAGCAGCCGGATGGGAGACTTTTCGGCCCTTTACGAGCAGTACTTC
>TRBV7-2|.|13|.|TRBJ1-2
CASSLYEGHGYTF
TGTGCCAGCAGCTTATACGAGGGCCATGGCTACACCTTC
>TRBV7-8|.|13|.|TRBJ1-2
CASSPVENYGYTF
TGTGCCAGCAGCCCCGTAGAGAACTATGGCTACACCTTC
>TRBV7-6|TRBD1|16|many|TRBJ2-2
CASSAGTGGASGELFF
TGTGCCAGCAGCGCCGGGACAGGGGGCGCATCCGGGGAGCTGTTTTTT
>TRBV2|.|13|.|TRBJ2-2
CASSEAGAGELFF
TGTGCCAGCAGTGAGGCTGGGGCCGGGGAGCTGTTTTTT
>TRBV7-2|.|13|.|TRBJ1-1
CASSPYKNTEAFF
TGTGCCAGCAGCCCCTACAAGAACACTGAAGCTTTCTTT
>TRBV10-3|.|14|.|TRBJ1-1
CAISESGGRTEAFF
TGTGCCATCAGTGAGTCGGGGGGGAGAACTGAAGCTTTCTTT
>TRBV10-3|.|15|few|TRBJ2-5
CAISEQPGTQETQYF
TGTGCCATCAGTGAACAGCCAGGAACACAAGAGACCCAGTACTTC
>TRBV28|.|12|.|TRBJ2-7
CASRPDSYEQYF
TGTGCCAGCAGACCAGACAGCTACGAGCAGTACTTC
>TRBV29-1|.|13|.|TRBJ1-3
CSVTVFSGNTIYF
TGCAGCGTAACCGTTTTCTCTGGAAACACCATATATTTT
>TRBV6-1|.|14|.|TRBJ1-1
CASGGVVSNTEAFF
TGTGCCAGCGGGGGGGTCGTGAGCAACACTGAAGCTTTCTTT
>TRBV20-1|.|11|.|TRBJ2-7
CSASGGYEQYF
TGCAGTGCTAGCGGGGGCTACGAGCAGTACTTC
>TRBV11-3|.|14|few|TRBJ2-5
CASSLGPGEETQYF
TGTGCCAGCAGCTTGGGTCCAGGGGAAGAGACCCAGTACTTC
>TRBV7-2|.|16|.|TRBJ2-1
CASSLGGIGSYNEQFF
TGTGCCAGCAGCTTAGGGGGTATAGGGTCCTACAATGAGCAGTTCTTC
>TRBV28|TRBD1|13|.|TRBJ1-6
CASSRDRVSPLHF
TGTGCCAGCAGCCGGGACAGGGTTTCACCCCTCCACTTT
>TRBV7-2|TRBD2|17|.|TRBJ2-1
CASSLQTGGPPYNEQFF
TGTGCCAGCAGCTTACAAACGGGAGGGCCCCCCTACAATGAGCAGTTCTTC
>TRBV5-1|.|14|many|TRBJ2-7
CASSDGQGLLEQYF
TGCGCCAGCAGCGACGGACAGGGACTACTAGAGCAGTACTTC
>TRBV5-1|TRBD1|16|once|TRBJ2-5
CASSRGTGGREETQYF
TGCGCCAGCAGCCGCGGGACAGGGGGCCGGGAAGAGACCCAGTACTTC
>TRBV10-1|.|14|.|TRBJ2-7
CASTADVLGNGQYF
TGCGCCAGCACCGCGGACGTCTTGGGGAACGGGCAGTACTTC
>TRBV5-1|.|13|once|TRBJ2-7
CASSPGWYHEQYF
TGCGCCAGCAGCCCAGGGTGGTACCACGAGCAGTACTTC
>TRBV4-2|.|11|.|TRBJ2-1
CASSQTGPQFF
TGTGCCAGCAGCCAAACGGGGCCGCAGTTCTTC
>TRBV6-6|.|13|.|TRBJ2-5
CASSSGPQETQYF
TGTGCCAGCAGTTCTGGGCCACAAGAGACCCAGTACTTC
>TRBV4-3|TRBD1|15|.|TRBJ2-2
CASSPADRVTGELFF
TGCGCCAGCAGCCCCGCGGACAGGGTCACCGGGGAGCTGTTTTTT
>TRBV7-8|.|13|.|TRBJ2-2
CASSFSSSGELFF
TGTGCCAGCAGCTTCTCCTCCTCCGGGGAGCTGTTTTTT
>TRBV27|TRBD2|15|.|TRBJ2-1
CASSLASGGYNEQFF
TGTGCCAGCAGTTTAGCGTCGGGAGGCTACAATGAGCAGTTCTTC
>TRBV9|.|11|.|TRBJ2-1
CASSSPAEQFF
TGTGCCAGCAGCTCTCCCGCTGAGCAGTTCTTC
>TRBV28|.|14|.|TRBJ1-2
CASSSAPGSGGYTF
TGTGCCAGCAGTTCCGCGCCTGGATCAGGAGGCTACACCTTC
>TRBV29-1|.|14|medium-sized|TRBJ2-5
CSVGGGQVAETQYF
TGCAGCGTTGGGGGCGGGCAGGTCGCGGAGACCCAGTACTTC
>TRBV6-5|TRBD1|16|.|TRBJ1-5
CASSSRTGLGDQPQHF
TGTGCCAGCAGTTCCCGGACAGGCCTGGGGGATCAGCCCCAGCATTTT
>TRBV10-1|.|14|.|TRBJ2-1
CASSTGQQNNEQFF
TGCGCCAGCAGTACGGGACAACAGAACAATGAGCAGTTCTTC
>TRBV28|TRBD2|15|.|TRBJ2-3
CASSLQSLAGDTQYF
TGTGCCAGCAGTTTACAATCGCTAGCGGGGGATACGCAGTATTTT
>TRBV7-3|.|13|.|TRBJ1-1
CASSLIGRTEAFF
TGTGCCAGCAGCTTAATAGGTAGGACTGAAGCTTTCTTT
>TRBV6-5|.|11|.|TRBJ1-1
CASRGGTEAFF
TGTGCCAGCAGAGGGGGAACTGAAGCTTTCTTT
>TRBV28|.|14|once|TRBJ2-3
CASSSGTSTDTQYF
TGTGCCAGCAGTTCGGGGACTAGCACAGATACGCAGTATTTT
>TRBV5-4|.|14|.|TRBJ2-5
CASSPGPKEETQYF
TGTGCCAGCAGCCCGGGACCGAAAGAAGAGACCCAGTACTTC
>TRBV28|.|14|.|TRBJ1-2
CASLTGGRNYGYTF
TGTGCCAGCCTGACTGGTGGCAGAAACTATGGCTACACCTTC
>TRBV6-4|TRBD1|14|medium-sized|TRBJ2-3
CASSDSTGADTQYF
TGTGCCAGCAGTGACTCGACAGGGGCAGATACGCAGTATTTT
>TRBV5-1|TRBD2|15|few|TRBJ2-2
CASSHGLAESRELFF
TGCGCCAGCAGCCACGGACTAGCGGAGAGCAGGGAGCTGTTTTTT
>TRBV5-4|.|16|.|TRBJ2-2
CASSSSGRRSTGELFF
TGTGCCAGCAGCTCCAGCGGACGGAGGAGCACCGGGGAGCTGTTTTTT
>TRBV5-4|.|15|.|TRBJ2-7
CASSLVVRGEREQYF
TGTGCCAGCAGCTTGGTTGTCAGGGGAGAGCGCGAGCAGTACTTC
>TRBV10-2|TRBD1|14|.|TRBJ2-7
CASSESDRALVKYF
TGCGCCAGCAGTGAGTCGGACAGGGCTTTGGTAAAGTACTTC
>TRBV4-1|.|13|.|TRBJ2-1
CASSLSGSDEQFF
TGCGCCAGCAGCCTCTCGGGTAGTGATGAGCAGTTCTTC
>TRBV7-3|.|15|.|TRBJ2-5
CASSLHRGGWETQYF
TGTGCCAGCAGCCTCCATCGTGGGGGATGGGAGACCCAGTACTTC
>TRBV18|.|15|.|TRBJ1-4
CASSPPTDWNEKLFF
TGTGCCAGCTCACCTCCGACAGATTGGAATGAAAAACTGTTTTTT
>TRBV10-3|TRBD1|13|few|TRBJ2-7
CAIRGQGSYEQYF
TGTGCCATCAGGGGACAGGGGAGCTACGAGCAGTACTTC
>TRBV7-8|.|12|once|TRBJ1-5
CASSPSQGGQHF
TGTGCCAGCAGCCCCTCCCAGGGAGGACAGCATTTT
>TRBV18|.|16|.|TRBJ2-6
CASSPPSAIGANVLTF
TGTGCCAGCTCACCACCGTCGGCAATTGGGGCCAACGTCCTGACTTTC
>TRBV28|.|12|many|TRBJ1-2
CASSFHSDGYTF
TGTGCCAGCAGTTTTCATTCCGATGGCTACACCTTC
>TRBV5-4|TRBD2|15|.|TRBJ2-7
CASRGGLASSYEQYF
TGTGCCAGCAGGGGGGGACTAGCGAGCTCCTACGAGCAGTACTTC
>TRBV30|.|12|.|TRBJ1-4
CAWSTGLEKLFF
TGTGCCTGGAGTACTGGACTCGAAAAACTGTTTTTT